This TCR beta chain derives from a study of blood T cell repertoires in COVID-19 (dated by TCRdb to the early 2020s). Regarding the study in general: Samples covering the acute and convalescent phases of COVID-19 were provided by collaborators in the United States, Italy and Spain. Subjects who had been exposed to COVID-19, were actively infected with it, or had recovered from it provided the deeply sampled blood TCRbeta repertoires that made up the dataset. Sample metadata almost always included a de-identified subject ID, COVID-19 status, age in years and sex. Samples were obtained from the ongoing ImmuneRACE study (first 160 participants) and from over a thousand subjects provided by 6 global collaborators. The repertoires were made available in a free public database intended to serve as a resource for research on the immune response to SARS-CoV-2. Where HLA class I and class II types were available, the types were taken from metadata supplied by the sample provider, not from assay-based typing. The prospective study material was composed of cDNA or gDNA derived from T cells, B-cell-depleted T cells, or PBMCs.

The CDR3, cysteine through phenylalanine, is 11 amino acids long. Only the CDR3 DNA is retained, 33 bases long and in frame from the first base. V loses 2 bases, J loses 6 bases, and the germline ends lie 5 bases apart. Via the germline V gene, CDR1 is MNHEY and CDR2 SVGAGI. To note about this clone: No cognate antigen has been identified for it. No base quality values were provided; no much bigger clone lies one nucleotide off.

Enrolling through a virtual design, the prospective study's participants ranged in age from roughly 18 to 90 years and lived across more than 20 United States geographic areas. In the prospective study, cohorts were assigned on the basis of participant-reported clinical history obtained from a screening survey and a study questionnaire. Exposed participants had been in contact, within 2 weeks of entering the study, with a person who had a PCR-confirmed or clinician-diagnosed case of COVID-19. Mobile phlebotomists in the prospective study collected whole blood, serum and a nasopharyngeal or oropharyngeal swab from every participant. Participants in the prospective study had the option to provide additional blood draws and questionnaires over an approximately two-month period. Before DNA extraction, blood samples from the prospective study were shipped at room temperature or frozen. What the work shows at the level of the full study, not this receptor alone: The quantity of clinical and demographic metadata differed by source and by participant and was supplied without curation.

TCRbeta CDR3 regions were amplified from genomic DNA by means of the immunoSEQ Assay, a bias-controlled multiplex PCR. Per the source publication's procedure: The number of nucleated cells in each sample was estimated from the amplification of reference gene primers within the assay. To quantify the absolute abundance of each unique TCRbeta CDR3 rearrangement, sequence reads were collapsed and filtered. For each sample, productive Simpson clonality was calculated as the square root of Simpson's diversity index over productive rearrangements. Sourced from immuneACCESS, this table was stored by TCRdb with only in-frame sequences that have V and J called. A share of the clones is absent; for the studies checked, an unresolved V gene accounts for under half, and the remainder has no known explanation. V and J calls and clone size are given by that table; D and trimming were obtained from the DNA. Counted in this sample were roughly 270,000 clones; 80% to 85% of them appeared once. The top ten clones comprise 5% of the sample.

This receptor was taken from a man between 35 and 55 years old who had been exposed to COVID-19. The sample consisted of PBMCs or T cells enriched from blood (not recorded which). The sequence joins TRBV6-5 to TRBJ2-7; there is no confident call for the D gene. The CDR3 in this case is CASSYIGEQYF. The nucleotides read TGTGCCAGCAGTTACATCGGCGAGCAGTACTTC.